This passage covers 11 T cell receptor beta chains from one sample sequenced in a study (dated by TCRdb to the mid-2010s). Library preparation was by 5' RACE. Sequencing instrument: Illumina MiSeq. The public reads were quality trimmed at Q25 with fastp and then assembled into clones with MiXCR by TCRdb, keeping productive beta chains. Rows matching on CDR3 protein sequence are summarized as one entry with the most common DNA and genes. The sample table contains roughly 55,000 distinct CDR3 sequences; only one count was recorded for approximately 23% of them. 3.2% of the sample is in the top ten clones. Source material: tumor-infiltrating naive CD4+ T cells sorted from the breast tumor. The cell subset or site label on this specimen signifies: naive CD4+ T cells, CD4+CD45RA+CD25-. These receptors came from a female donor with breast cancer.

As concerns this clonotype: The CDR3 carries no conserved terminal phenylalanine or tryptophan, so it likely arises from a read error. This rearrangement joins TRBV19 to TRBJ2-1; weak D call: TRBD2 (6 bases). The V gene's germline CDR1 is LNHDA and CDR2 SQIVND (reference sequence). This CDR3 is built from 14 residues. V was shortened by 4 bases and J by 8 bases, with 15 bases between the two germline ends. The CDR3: CASSKQGGMDEQFC. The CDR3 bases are TGTGCCAGTAGTAAGCAGGGAGGAATGGATGAGCAGTTCTGC.

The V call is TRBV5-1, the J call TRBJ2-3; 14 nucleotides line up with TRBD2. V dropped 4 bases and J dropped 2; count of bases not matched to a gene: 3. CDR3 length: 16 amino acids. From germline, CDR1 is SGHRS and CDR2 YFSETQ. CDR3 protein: CASSPGLAGVTDTQYF. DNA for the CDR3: TGCGCCAGCAGCCCGGGACTAGCGGGAGTCACAGATACGCAGTATTTT. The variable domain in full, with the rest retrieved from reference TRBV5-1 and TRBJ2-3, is KAGVTQTPRYLIKTRGQQVTLSCSPISGHRSVSWYQQTPGQGLQFLFEYFSETQRNKGNFPGRFSGRQFSNSRSEMNVSTLELGDSALYLCASSPGLAGVTDTQYFGPGTRLTVL.

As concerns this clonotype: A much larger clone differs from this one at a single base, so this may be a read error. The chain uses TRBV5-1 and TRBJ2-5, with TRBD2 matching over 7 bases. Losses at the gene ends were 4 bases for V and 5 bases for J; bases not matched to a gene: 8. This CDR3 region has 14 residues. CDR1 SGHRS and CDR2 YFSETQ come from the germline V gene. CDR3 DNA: TGCGCCAGCAGCGTGGGGAGGGCCTGGGAGACCCAGTACTTC. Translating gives CASSVGRAWETQYF. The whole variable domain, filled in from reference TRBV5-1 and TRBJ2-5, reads KAGVTQTPRYLIKTRGQQVTLSCSPISGHRSVSWYQQTPGQGLQFLFEYFSETQRNKGNFPGRFSGRQFSNSRSEMNVSTLELGDSALYLCASSVGRAWETQYFGPGTRLLVL.

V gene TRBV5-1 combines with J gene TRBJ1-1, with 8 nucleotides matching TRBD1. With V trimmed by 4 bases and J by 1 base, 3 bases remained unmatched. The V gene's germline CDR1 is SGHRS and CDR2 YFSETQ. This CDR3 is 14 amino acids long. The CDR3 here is CASSLDRANTEAFF. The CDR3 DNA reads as TGCGCCAGCAGCCTGGACAGGGCGAACACTGAAGCTTTCTTT.

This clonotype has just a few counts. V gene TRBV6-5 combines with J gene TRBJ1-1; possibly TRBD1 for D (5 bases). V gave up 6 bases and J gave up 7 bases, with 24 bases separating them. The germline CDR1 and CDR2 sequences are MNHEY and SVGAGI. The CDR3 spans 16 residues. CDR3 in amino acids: CASSSRRGRGEGEAFF. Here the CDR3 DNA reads TGTGCCAGCAGCTCAAGGAGGGGACGCGGGGAGGGTGAAGCTTTCTTT.

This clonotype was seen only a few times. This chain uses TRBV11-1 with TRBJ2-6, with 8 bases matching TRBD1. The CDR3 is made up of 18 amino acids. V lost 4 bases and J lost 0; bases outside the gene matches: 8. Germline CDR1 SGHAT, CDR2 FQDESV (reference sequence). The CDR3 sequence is CASSSRTGLLSGANVLTF. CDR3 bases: TGTGCCAGCAGCTCCCGGACAGGGTTACTCTCTGGGGCCAACGTCCTGACTTTC. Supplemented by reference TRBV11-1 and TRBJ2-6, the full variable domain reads EAEVAQSPRYKITEKSQAVAFWCDPISGHATLYWYRQILGQGPELLVQFQDESVVDDSQLPKDRFSAERLKGVDSTLKIQPAELGDSAMYLCASSSRTGLLSGANVLTFGAGSRLTVL.

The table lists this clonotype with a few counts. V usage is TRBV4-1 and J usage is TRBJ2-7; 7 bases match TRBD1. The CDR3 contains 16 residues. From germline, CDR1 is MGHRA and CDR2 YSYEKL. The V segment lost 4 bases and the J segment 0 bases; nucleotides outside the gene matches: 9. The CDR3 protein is CASSLRTGTDSYEQYF. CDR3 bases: TGCGCCAGCAGCCTCCGAACCGGGACAGACTCCTACGAGCAGTACTTC.

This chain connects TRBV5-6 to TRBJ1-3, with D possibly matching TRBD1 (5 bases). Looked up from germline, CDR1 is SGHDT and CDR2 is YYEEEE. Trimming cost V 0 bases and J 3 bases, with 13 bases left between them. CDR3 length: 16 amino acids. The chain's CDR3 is CASSLAISGLGNTIYF. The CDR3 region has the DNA TGTGCCAGCAGCTTGGCAATTTCAGGGCTTGGAAACACCATATATTTT.

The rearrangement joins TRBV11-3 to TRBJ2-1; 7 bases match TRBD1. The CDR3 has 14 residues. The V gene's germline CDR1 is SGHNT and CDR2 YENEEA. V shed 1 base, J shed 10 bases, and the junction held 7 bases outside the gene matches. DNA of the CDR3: TGTGCCAGCAGCTTAGGTGGGACAGCTGAGGAGCAGTTCTTC. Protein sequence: CASSLGGTAEEQFF.

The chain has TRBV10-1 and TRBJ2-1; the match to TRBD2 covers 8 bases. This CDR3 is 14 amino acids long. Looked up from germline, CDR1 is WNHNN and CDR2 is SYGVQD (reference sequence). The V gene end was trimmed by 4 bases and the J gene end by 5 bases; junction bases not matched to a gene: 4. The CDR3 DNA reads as TGCGCCAGCAGTGCCGAACTAGCGGACAATGAGCAGTTCTTC. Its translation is CASSAELADNEQFF.

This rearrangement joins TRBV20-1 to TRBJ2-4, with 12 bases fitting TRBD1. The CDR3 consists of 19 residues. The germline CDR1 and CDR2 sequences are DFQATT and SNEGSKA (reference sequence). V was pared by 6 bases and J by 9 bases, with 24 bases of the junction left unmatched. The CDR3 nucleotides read TGCAGTGCGGTAACAGCCCCGGGACAGGGGGCGCCGAGCGTCGGCATTCAGTACTTC. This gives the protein CSAVTAPGQGAPSVGIQYF.